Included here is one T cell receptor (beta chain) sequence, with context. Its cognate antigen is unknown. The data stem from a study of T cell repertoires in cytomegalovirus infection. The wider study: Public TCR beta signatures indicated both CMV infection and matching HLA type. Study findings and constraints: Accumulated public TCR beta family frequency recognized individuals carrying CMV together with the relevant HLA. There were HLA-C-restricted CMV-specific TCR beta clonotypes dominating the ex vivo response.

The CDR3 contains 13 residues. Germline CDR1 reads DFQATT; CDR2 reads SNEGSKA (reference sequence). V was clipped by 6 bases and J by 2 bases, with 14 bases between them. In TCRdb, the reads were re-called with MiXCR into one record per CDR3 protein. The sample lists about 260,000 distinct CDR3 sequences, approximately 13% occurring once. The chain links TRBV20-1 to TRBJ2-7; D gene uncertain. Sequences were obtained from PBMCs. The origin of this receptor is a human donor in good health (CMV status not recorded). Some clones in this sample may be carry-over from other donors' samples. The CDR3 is CSADDTRAYEQYF. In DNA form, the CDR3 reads TGCAGTGCGGACGACACCCGAGCCTACGAGCAGTACTTC.